The 12 T cell receptor beta chains below come from one sample, sequenced in a study of blood T cell repertoires in COVID-19. Produced via immunoSEQ multiplex PCR; TCRdb's table is partial and in-frame only. The sample records fewer than 400,000 clones, about 87% being singletons. The sample consisted of PBMCs or T cells enriched from blood (not recorded which). The receptor set was obtained from a woman in her forties or fifties who had recovered from COVID-19.

Here the CDR3 reads CASSRIPQPQHF. CDR3 sequence (DNA): TGTGCCAGCAGCAGGATCCCCCAGCCCCAGCATTTT. This sequence joins TRBV6-5 and TRBJ1-5; D unclear. The V end was cut by 6 bases, the J end by 7 bases, with 10 bases between. There are 12 residues in the CDR3. The germline CDR1 and CDR2 sequences are MNHEY and SVGAGI.

The chain links TRBV5-1 to TRBJ1-4; D is undetermined. Germline values: CDR1 SGHRS, CDR2 YFSETQ. Trimming took off 3 bases at V and 4 bases at J, with 7 bases between the two ends. CDR3 length: 13 amino acids. This CDR3 reads CASSSPNNEKLFF. CDR3 bases: TGCGCCAGCAGCTCCCCCAATAATGAAAAACTGTTTTTT.

This chain links TRBV5-4 with TRBJ1-2, with D unresolved. In germline, CDR1 is SGHNT, CDR2 YYREEE (reference sequence). V lost 2 bases, J lost 4 bases, and 12 bases lay in between. This CDR3 comprises 14 residues. The CDR3 loop reads CASSFGGSGYGYTF. CDR3 nucleotides: TGTGCCAGCAGCTTTGGCGGATCTGGCTATGGCTACACCTTC.

The chain carries TRBV27 and TRBJ1-4; D not resolved. Germline V gene lookup returns CDR1 MNHEY and CDR2 SMNVEV (reference sequence). V lost 1 base and J 7 bases, leaving 10 bases between the germline ends. The CDR3 runs to 14 residues. Written as DNA, the CDR3 is TGTGCCAGCAGTTTATTTGGGCTCGGTGAAAAACTGTTTTTT. As protein: CASSLFGLGEKLFF.

A remark on this clone: This CDR3 is also generated by other DNA sequences in the sample. This sequence joins TRBV19 and TRBJ1-2; D may be TRBD1 (6 bases). The CDR3 consists of 15 residues. V lost 4 bases, J lost 0 bases, and 12 bases lay in between. Germline loops: CDR1 LNHDA, CDR2 SQIVND (reference sequence). The chain's CDR3 is CASSTQGLPNYGYTF. CDR3 nucleotides: TGTGCCAGTAGTACCCAGGGGTTACCTAACTATGGCTACACCTTC.

The genes are TRBV5-6 and TRBJ2-7; TRBD2 might be the D (7 bases). Trimming cost V 0 bases and J 2 bases, with 12 bases left between them. Germline V CDR1 and CDR2: SGHDT, YYEEEE. There are 15 residues in the CDR3. In DNA form, the CDR3 reads TGTGCCAGCAGCTTGGTGGGAGGGGGTACCTACGAGCAGTACTTC. Its translation: CASSLVGGGTYEQYF.

The chain recombines TRBV7-9 with TRBJ2-3, with D perhaps matching TRBD2 (7 bases). CDR1 is SEHNR and CDR2 is FQNEAQ in the germline V gene (reference sequence). The CDR3 consists of 16 residues. V lost 2 bases and J 2 bases, leaving 14 bases between the germline ends. CDR3 loop: CASSLWGGSNTDTQYF. CDR3 DNA: TGTGCCAGCAGCTTATGGGGGGGCAGTAACACAGATACGCAGTATTTT.

The genes are TRBV14 and TRBJ1-2; 9 nucleotides align to TRBD1. CDR1 is SGHDN and CDR2 is FVKESK in the germline V gene. This CDR3 has 15 amino acids. After removal of 1 base from V and 4 bases from J, the junction contained 4 bases not matched to a gene. The CDR3 nucleotides are TGTGCCAGCAGCCAAGGGTGGACAGGGGTCTATGGCTACACCTTC. Translation gives CASSQGWTGVYGYTF.

The chain recombines TRBV24-1 with TRBJ2-1, with TRBD2 matching over 8 bases. The CDR3 is 17 amino acids. Germline lookup yields CDR1 KGHDR and CDR2 SFDVKD. J was trimmed by 4 bases and V by 3 bases; bases with no gene match: 10. The CDR3 DNA reads TGTGCCACCAGTGATCCACGTTCGGGGGGGAAATACAATGAGCAGTTCTTC. As protein: CATSDPRSGGKYNEQFF.

The chain uses TRBV19 and TRBJ1-6; 8 bases match TRBD1. Germline CDR1 LNHDA, CDR2 SQIVND (reference sequence). The CDR3 loop spans 13 amino acids. The V segment lost 5 bases and the J segment 8 bases; nucleotides outside the gene matches: 2. This chain's CDR3 is CASSPGGDSPLHF. CDR3 DNA sequence: TGTGCCAGTAGTCCAGGGGGCGATTCACCCCTCCACTTT.

This chain links TRBV6-2 or TRBV6-3 with TRBJ1-2, with a possible D match to TRBD1 (6 bases). Germline values: CDR1 MNHEY, CDR2 SVGEGT. Trimming removed 4 bases at V and 11 bases at J, with 14 bases between. The CDR3 is 12 residues long. The CDR3 DNA follows: TGTGCCAGCAGTTTCGCAAGGGGGTTTTACACCTTC. Residues: CASSFARGFYTF.

This sequence joins TRBV7-2 and TRBJ2-5; tentative D call: TRBD2 (6 bases). The germline gives CDR1 SGHTA, CDR2 FQGNSA. Trimming took 6 bases from V and 1 from J, leaving 12 bases between them. CDR3 length equals 14 residues. The CDR3 nucleotides are TGTGCCAGCAGTAATACCGGGAGCCAAGAGACCCAGTACTTC. As protein: CASSNTGSQETQYF.